This T cell receptor (beta chain) stems from a study of cytotoxic CD8 clonotypes in ibrutinib-treated CLL. This CDR3 is built from 14 residues. Germline-derived CDR1 and CDR2 are SGHTA and FQGNSA. Trimming shortened V by 5 bases and J by 1 base, and 10 bases separated the two germline ends. Study-wide findings and caveats: Researchers report that baseline clonality outpaced age-matched healthy donors and tracked circulating CD8+ T-cell counts.

The repertoire was sequenced with immunoSEQ multiplex PCR; TCRdb's copy has only in-frame clones and lacks some. Found here are approximately 140,000 clones, around 77% of them singletons; the top ten hold around a quarter. Frozen-stored PBMCs produced 1.5 to 2.5 micrograms of genomic DNA for TCR beta libraries. A word on this clone: What it binds is unknown.

The TCR sequence derives from a human donor with chronic lymphocytic leukemia. The chain couples TRBV7-2 to TRBJ2-3; possibly TRBD2 for D (5 bases). This sample comprised PBMCs, obtained after 12 months of ibrutinib treatment. The CDR3 loop reads CASSVWRRTDTQYF. CDR3 nucleotides: TGTGCCAGCAGCGTCTGGAGGCGCACAGATACGCAGTATTTT.